The 28 T cell receptor beta chains listed next were all sequenced from one sample in a study of T cells in Graves' hyperthyroidism and ophthalmopathy. Regions amplified from RNA transcripts were the TCR beta CDR3 regions. First-round RT-PCR targeting the TCR CDR3 was performed with the HTBI primer set. TCRdb called the multiplex PCR reads again in MiXCR, with one record for every CDR3 protein. This table holds a few hundred thousand distinct CDR3 sequences, roughly 16% found once. The specimen was blood. These receptors were collected from a woman aged 40 to 49 with Graves' ophthalmopathy.

In this sample, this clonotype turned up a few times. V usage is TRBV20-1 and J usage is TRBJ2-4; D gene unclear. Looked up from germline, CDR1 is DFQATT and CDR2 is SNEGSKA (reference sequence). The V gene lost 0 bases and the J gene lost 0 bases, with 12 bases spanning the gap. This CDR3 spans 16 amino acids. The CDR3 here is CSARDPKELAKNIQYF. Here the CDR3 DNA reads TGCAGTGCTAGAGATCCGAAAGAACTAGCCAAAAACATTCAGTACTTC.

This chain joins TRBV5-1 and TRBJ2-6; 8 bases fit TRBD2. Germline assignment: CDR1 SGHRS and CDR2 YFSETQ. V lost 1 base, J lost 0 bases, and 6 bases stayed unmatched. The CDR3 runs to 18 residues. The CDR3, as DNA: TGCGCCAGCAGCTTGTACACTAGCGGATACTCTGGGGCCAACGTCCTGACTTTC. Residues: CASSLYTSGYSGANVLTF.

Ten or more counts support this clonotype. The gene calls are TRBV2 and TRBJ1-5; D unclear. V lost 5 bases and J lost 4, with 6 bases in between. This CDR3 is built from 12 residues. Per germline, CDR1 SNHLY and CDR2 FYNNEI. The CDR3 DNA is TGTGCCAGCAGTCCTCAAAATCAGCCCCAGCATTTT. Translated: CASSPQNQPQHF. Filled out from reference TRBV2 and TRBJ1-5, the complete variable domain reads EPEVTQTPSHQVTQMGQEVILRCVPISNHLYFYWYRQILGQKVEFLVSFYNNEISEKSEIFDDQFSVERPDGSNFTLKIRSTKLEDSAMYFCASSPQNQPQHFGDGTRLSIL.

The chain recombines TRBV6-9 with TRBJ1-6, with 7 bases matching TRBD1. V was pared by 3 bases and J by 4 bases, with 6 bases of the junction left unmatched. The CDR3 contains 16 residues. Germline CDR1 and CDR2: MNHGY and SVAAGI. The DNA of the CDR3 is TGTGCCAGCAGTTACGGGACAGCGGTTTATAATTCACCCCTCCACTTT. Protein sequence: CASSYGTAVYNSPLHF.

V and J are TRBV20-1 and TRBJ2-3, with D uncertain. V was shortened by 5 bases and J by 1 base, with 13 bases between the two germline ends. Germline-derived CDR1 and CDR2 are DFQATT and SNEGSKA (reference sequence). The CDR3 consists of 14 residues. The CDR3 protein is CSAFSPGGTDTQYF. The CDR3 DNA follows: TGCAGTGCTTTCTCTCCAGGAGGCACAGATACGCAGTATTTT.

The V and J genes are TRBV12-3 or TRBV12-4 and TRBJ1-1, with a tentative D call TRBD1 (6 bases). This CDR3 is 15 amino acids long. The germline V and J ends were trimmed by 6 bases and 5 bases, with 19 bases remaining between them. The CDR3 DNA sequence: TGTGCCAGCAGCTACAGGGTGGGGGGTGGGACTGAAGCTTTCTTT. Translation: CASSYRVGGGTEAFF.

This clonotype appeared a few times. The V and J genes are TRBV9 and TRBJ2-3; 9 bases align to TRBD2. Germline assignment: CDR1 SGDLS and CDR2 YYNGEE. V shed 0 bases and J 2 bases; nucleotides not matched to a gene: 7. The CDR3 covers 17 residues. CDR3 loop: CASSVVGAGGLTDTQYF. DNA of the CDR3: TGTGCCAGCAGCGTAGTCGGAGCGGGGGGCCTCACAGATACGCAGTATTTT.

The CDR3 DNA reads TGTGCCAGCATTAACGGACAGGGGGCATGGACTGAAGCTTTCTTT. This translates into CASINGQGAWTEAFF. V gene TRBV12-3 or TRBV12-4 combines with J gene TRBJ1-1; 11 bases align to TRBD1. CDR3 length: 15 amino acids. V shed 7 bases, J shed 5 bases, and the junction held 9 bases outside the gene matches.

This clonotype was seen more than once but under ten times. The V and J genes are TRBV5-1 and TRBJ1-1, with D tentatively TRBD1 (6 bases). CDR1 SGHRS and CDR2 YFSETQ come from the germline V gene. CDR3 length: 15 amino acids. Trimming removed 4 bases at V and 7 bases at J, with 20 bases between. This CDR3 reads CASSHPRGTNNEAFF. DNA for the CDR3: TGCGCCAGCAGCCACCCTAGGGGGACAAATAATGAAGCTTTCTTT.

The genes are TRBV5-5 and TRBJ2-1, with TRBD1 as a possible D gene (5 bases). The CDR3 extends over 15 amino acids. CDR1 and CDR2 (germline): SGHKS, YYEKEE (reference sequence). V lost 5 bases and J lost 1, with 13 bases in between. This chain's CDR3 is CASSTGETSYNEQFF. The CDR3 nucleotides are TGTGCCAGCAGTACAGGTGAAACGTCCTACAATGAGCAGTTCTTC.

This clonotype has just a few counts. This chain uses TRBV6-1 with TRBJ2-3; the D is unclear. The V gene lost 8 bases and the J gene lost 3 bases, with 15 bases spanning the gap. Germline lookup yields CDR1 MNHNS and CDR2 SASEGT. CDR3 length: 14 residues. CDR3 loop: CASSGRSGTDTQYF. In DNA, the CDR3 is TGTGCCAGCTCTGGGCGGTCTGGGACAGATACGCAGTATTTT.

This clonotype was observed at least ten times. The chain uses TRBV20-1 and TRBJ2-1; D gene ambiguous. The V end lost 4 bases, the J end lost 4 bases, and 5 bases lay between the germline ends. CDR3 length: 11 amino acids. Germline V gene data show CDR1 as DFQATT and CDR2 as SNEGSKA (reference sequence). Here the CDR3 reads CSATAYNEQFF. DNA for the CDR3: TGCAGTGCTACTGCGTACAATGAGCAGTTCTTC.

This clonotype was found many times. The genes are TRBV3-1 and TRBJ1-5, with D perhaps matching TRBD1 (5 bases). V was cut by 4 bases and J by 7 bases, with 11 bases left in between. This CDR3 is 13 amino acids long. CDR1 and CDR2 from the germline V gene are LGHDT and YNNKEL (reference sequence). The CDR3 here is CASSPGTGQPQHF. CDR3 in DNA: TGTGCCAGCAGCCCAGGGACGGGACAGCCCCAGCATTTT.

This clonotype was seen ten or more times. CDR3 bases: TGCGCCAGCAGCTTGGGAGGCGGGTTATTCTACAATGAGCAGTTCTTC. It codes for CASSLGGGLFYNEQFF. The V call is TRBV5-1, the J call TRBJ2-1, with D perhaps matching TRBD2 (5 bases). Trimming removed 0 bases at V and 3 bases at J, with 13 bases between. Germline-derived CDR1 and CDR2 are SGHRS and YFSETQ. CDR3 size: 16 residues.

The V and J genes are TRBV20-1 and TRBJ1-2, with a possible D match to TRBD1 (6 bases). Trimming removed 6 bases at V and 4 bases at J, with 12 bases between. Per the germline V gene, CDR1 is DFQATT and CDR2 is SNEGSKA (reference sequence). The CDR3 loop spans 12 amino acids. The CDR3 bases are TGCAGTGCCTCAGGGGTCAGCTATGGCTACACCTTC. Residues: CSASGVSYGYTF.

As regards this clonotype: The conserved phenylalanine or tryptophan is not found at the CDR3 terminus, so this likely reflects a read error. V gene TRBV3-1 combines with J gene TRBJ2-5; the match to TRBD2 covers 7 bases. The CDR3 covers 14 residues. Germline assignment: CDR1 LGHDT and CDR2 YNNKEL (reference sequence). Losses at the gene ends were 8 bases for V and 2 bases for J; bases not matched to a gene: 8. The CDR3 bases are TGTGCCAGCCGCCTGGGGGGGGGGCAAGAGACCCAGTACCTC. Protein sequence: CASRLGGGQETQYL.

The table lists this clonotype with a few counts. This chain joins TRBV6-1 and TRBJ2-2; 11 bases line up with TRBD2. Germline loops: CDR1 MNHNS, CDR2 SASEGT. V shed 5 bases and J 4 bases; nucleotides not matched to a gene: 6. The CDR3 loop spans 16 amino acids. CDR3 region: CASSKGTSGGTGELFF. For the CDR3, the DNA is TGTGCCAGCAGTAAGGGGACTAGCGGAGGCACCGGGGAGCTGTTTTTT.

A word on this clonotype: Because the CDR3 is missing its conserved closing phenylalanine or tryptophan, this is likely a read error. The rearrangement links TRBV6-1 to TRBJ1-1; D not resolved. CDR1 MNHNS and CDR2 SASEGT come from the germline V gene. With 7 bases removed from V and 1 base from J, the gap between germline ends came to 7 bases. This CDR3 comprises 12 residues. CDR3 DNA sequence: TGTGCCAGCACCCCAGGGAACACTGAAGCTTTCTCT. Protein sequence: CASTPGNTEAFS.

This clonotype was recorded at least ten times. This chain joins TRBV11-2 and TRBJ2-1; D possibly corresponds to TRBD1 (7 bases). The CDR3 is 14 residues long. CDR1 is SGHAT, CDR2 FQNNGV, per germline. V lost 5 bases and J lost 5, with 13 bases in between. The CDR3 region has the DNA TGTGCCAGCAGCCGCGGGACAGTAAACAATGAGCAGTTCTTC. Translating it yields CASSRGTVNNEQFF.

This chain joins TRBV12-3 or TRBV12-4 and TRBJ1-1; D call uncertain. This CDR3 spans 13 amino acids. Trimming stripped 2 bases from V and 6 bases from J, with 10 bases between. This chain's CDR3 is CASSLYSGSEAFF. Written as DNA, the CDR3 is TGTGCCAGCAGTTTATATTCGGGTTCTGAAGCTTTCTTT.

Only a few counts were recorded for this clonotype. This chain's CDR3 is CASSSAGGGHGELFF. CDR3 DNA: TGTGCCAGCAGTTCCGCAGGAGGAGGCCACGGGGAGCTGTTTTTT. This chain joins TRBV28 and TRBJ2-2; D perhaps matches TRBD2 (5 bases). CDR1 and CDR2 (germline): MDHEN, SYDVKM. This CDR3 spans 15 amino acids. V was clipped by 4 bases and J by 7 bases, with 16 bases between them.

This clonotype appeared many times. The rearrangement uses TRBV5-1 and TRBJ1-5; D is ambiguous. Trimming removed 10 bases from V and 1 base from J, with 6 bases in between. This CDR3 is built from 11 residues. From germline, CDR1 is SGHRS and CDR2 YFSETQ. CDR3 amino acids: CAAGSNQPQHF. The CDR3 region has the DNA TGCGCCGCAGGAAGCAATCAGCCCCAGCATTTT.

There are a few counts of this clonotype. This chain links TRBV10-2 with TRBJ1-1; the D is unclear. V lost 2 bases and J lost 0, with 7 bases in between. Germline CDR1 is WSHSY and CDR2 is SAAADI. CDR3 length equals 14 residues. CDR3 nucleotides: TGCGCCAGCAGTGAGCGACTCATGAACACTGAAGCTTTCTTT. Translation gives CASSERLMNTEAFF.

The table lists this clonotype with a few counts. V is TRBV7-2 and J is TRBJ2-7; tentatively, D is TRBD2 (5 bases). The CDR3 is 17 amino acids. Trimming removed 1 base at V and 4 bases at J, with 20 bases between. Germline-derived CDR1 and CDR2 are SGHTA and FQGNSA. The CDR3 DNA sequence: TGTGCCAGCAGCTTAGTTTCGAGCGGCCTCTCCCCGTACGAGCAGTACTTC. Protein sequence: CASSLVSSGLSPYEQYF.

This clonotype was recorded at least ten times. This chain joins TRBV20-1 and TRBJ2-3; no reliable D call. The germline V and J ends were trimmed by 0 bases and 0 bases, with 10 bases remaining between them. The CDR3 has 15 amino acids. Germline V gene lookup returns CDR1 DFQATT and CDR2 SNEGSKA (reference sequence). CDR3 residues: CSARDRERSTDTQYF. Written as DNA, the CDR3 is TGCAGTGCTAGAGACCGAGAACGAAGCACAGATACGCAGTATTTT.

On this clonotype: This may come from a read error, since a much larger clone is one base off. This sequence joins TRBV3-1 and TRBJ1-2; TRBD1 is a possible D gene (6 bases). This CDR3 has 14 amino acids. The ends were cut back, 4 bases at V and 8 bases at J, with 17 bases in the middle. Germline V gene sequence: CDR1 LGHDT, CDR2 YNNKEL (reference sequence). CDR3 amino acids: CASSREQGIGGYTF. DNA for the CDR3: TGTGCCAGCAGCCGGGAACAGGGAATAGGCGGCTACACCTTC.

This clonotype was counted many times. The genes are TRBV5-1 and TRBJ2-1; no clear D gene. Germline CDR1 is SGHRS and CDR2 is YFSETQ. With 3 bases removed from V and 9 bases from J, the gap between germline ends came to 13 bases. This CDR3 is built from 13 residues. This CDR3 is CASSSSSSREQFF. DNA of the CDR3: TGCGCCAGCAGCTCATCGTCCAGCCGTGAGCAGTTCTTC.

This clonotype has more than one count but fewer than ten. This may be a read error: a much more frequent sequence differs by one nucleotide. The chain uses TRBV6-1 and TRBJ1-2; maybe TRBD1 (6 bases). The CDR3 is made up of 14 amino acids. CDR1 MNHNS and CDR2 SASEGT come from the germline V gene. The V and J ends lost 11 bases and 2 bases respectively, with 18 bases between them. CDR3 protein: CAGMEGGPNYGYTF. In nucleotides, the CDR3 is TGTGCCGGCATGGAGGGGGGACCCAACTATGGCTACACCTTC.